What follows are 12 T cell receptor beta chains derived from one specimen sequenced in a study of blood T cell repertoires in COVID-19. The protocol was immunoSEQ multiplex PCR, while the TCRdb copy is restricted to in-frame clones and leaves out a portion. Among approximately 53,000 clones listed, roughly four fifths were seen once. The sample was peripheral blood. These receptors were taken from a woman aged 55-70 years with acute or convalescent COVID-19.

This rearrangement joins TRBV7-2 to TRBJ2-5; D is unresolved. Germline CDR1 is SGHTA and CDR2 is FQGNSA. Trimming removed 1 base at V and 5 bases at J, with 11 bases between. This CDR3 has 14 amino acids. DNA of the CDR3: TGTGCCAGCAGCTTAGTCGTCCTCGGTGAGACCCAGTACTTC. It is translated as CASSLVVLGETQYF.

This clone was observed a handful of times. The chain joins TRBV3-1 (or the pseudogene TRBV3-2) to TRBJ2-5; weak D call: TRBD2 (5 bases). Germline assignment: CDR1 LGHDT and CDR2 YNNKEL (reference sequence). The V and J ends lost 2 bases and 1 base respectively, with 8 bases between them. The CDR3 has 14 residues. This CDR3 reads CASSQKSGQETQYF. The CDR3 nucleotides read TGTGCCAGCAGCCAAAAAAGCGGCCAAGAGACCCAGTACTTC.

The chain has TRBV29-1 and TRBJ2-7; D possibly corresponds to TRBD1 (6 bases). The CDR3 consists of 14 residues. The V end was cut by 4 bases, the J end by 5 bases, with 18 bases between. Germline loops: CDR1 SQVTM, CDR2 ANQGSEA. This CDR3 reads CSVGRGQGNHEQYF. The CDR3, as DNA: TGCAGCGTTGGCCGAGGGCAGGGGAACCACGAGCAGTACTTC.

The gene calls are TRBV10-3 and TRBJ1-1; TRBD1 matches at 9 bases. Per the germline V gene, CDR1 is ENHRY and CDR2 is SYGVKD. V gave up 4 bases and J gave up 0 bases; unmatched junction bases: 9. CDR3 length: 17 residues. The CDR3 region has the DNA TGTGCCATCAGTGCCGGGACAGGGATGAACGTGAACACTGAAGCTTTCTTT. This codes for CAISAGTGMNVNTEAFF.

The chain couples TRBV19 to TRBJ2-6, with D tentatively TRBD1 (5 bases). Trimming cost V 9 bases and J 0 bases, with 15 bases left between them. Germline V gives CDR1 LNHDA, CDR2 SQIVND (reference sequence). CDR3 length equals 16 residues. The CDR3, as DNA: TGTGCCAGCCAACAGGCGCCCGGCTCTGGGGCCAACGTCCTGACTTTC. This codes for CASQQAPGSGANVLTF.

The chain carries TRBV2 and TRBJ1-2; D gene unclear. The germline V gene has CDR1 SNHLY and CDR2 FYNNEI. CDR3 length: 14 residues. V lost 1 base to trimming and J lost 4 bases, with 10 bases between them. CDR3 sequence: CASSEEGVTYGYTF. DNA of the CDR3: TGTGCCAGCAGTGAAGAGGGAGTTACCTATGGCTACACCTTC.

This chain connects TRBV11-1 to TRBJ1-2; a possible D gene is TRBD1 (5 bases). There are 14 residues in the CDR3. Trimming stripped 5 bases from V and 2 bases from J, with 12 bases between. CDR1 and CDR2 (germline): SGHAT, FQDESV (reference sequence). The DNA for the CDR3 is TGTGCCAGCAGCCCCAGGGAGGGGAACTATGGCTACACCTTC. Translation gives CASSPREGNYGYTF.

The V gene is TRBV14, the J gene TRBJ2-2; 8 bases are a match to TRBD1. Trimming removed 1 base from V and 1 base from J; junction bases left unmatched: 14. Per germline, CDR1 SGHDN and CDR2 FVKESK. This CDR3 is 20 amino acids long. The DNA of the CDR3 is TGTGCCAGCAGCCAAGGAGTAGGGCCGGCGGACAGGGTGAACACCGGGGAGCTGTTTTTT. Translated, it gives CASSQGVGPADRVNTGELFF.

There are a few counts of this clone. V usage is TRBV7-6 and J usage is TRBJ1-3, with a possible D match to TRBD1 (6 bases). Trimming removed 5 bases from V and 0 bases from J, with 14 bases in between. The germline V gene has CDR1 SGHVS and CDR2 FNYEAQ. This CDR3 contains 16 residues. The CDR3 sequence: CASSAGQIPSGNTIYF. The CDR3 DNA sequence: TGTGCCAGCAGCGCTGGACAGATCCCCTCTGGAAACACCATATATTTT.

CDR3 loop: CASSRLAGFNTGELFF. The DNA of the CDR3 is TGTGCCAGCAGCCGACTAGCGGGATTTAACACCGGGGAGCTGTTTTTT. The chain links TRBV21-1 to TRBJ2-2; TRBD2 is the table's D call and was not checked against the DNA. TRBV21-1 is a pseudogene locus. CDR3 size: 16 residues.

V gene TRBV7-9 combines with J gene TRBJ2-7, with D perhaps matching TRBD2 (6 bases). Trimming took 2 bases from V and 6 from J, leaving 23 bases between them. Germline V gene data show CDR1 as SEHNR and CDR2 as FQNEAQ (reference sequence). This CDR3 comprises 17 residues. In DNA, the CDR3 is TGTGCCAGCAGCTTATCCTTCTTGCGGGAATCGAGCGCCGAGCAGTACTTC. Residues: CASSLSFLRESSAEQYF.

The chain links TRBV15 to TRBJ2-3; 11 bases fit TRBD2. The V segment lost 0 bases and the J segment 6 bases; nucleotides outside the gene matches: 8. Germline V CDR1 and CDR2: LNHNV, YYDKDF (reference sequence). The CDR3 extends over 17 amino acids. CDR3 in amino acids: CATSREVLVAGGDTQYF. The CDR3 DNA is TGTGCCACCAGCAGAGAGGTTTTGGTAGCGGGGGGGGATACGCAGTATTTT.